This TCR beta chain was observed in a study of blood T cell repertoires in COVID-19. Germline V gene data show CDR1 as KGHSH and CDR2 as LQKENI. CDR3 length: 16 residues. V was pared by 1 base and J by 1 base, with 13 bases between. This clone has just one count. Assay: immunoSEQ multiplex PCR; the TCRdb copy retains only in-frame clones and omits some. The sample carries 150,000 to 200,000 clones, 86% recorded once. The sequenced sample consisted of peripheral blood. V gene TRBV18 combines with J gene TRBJ2-5; D call uncertain. The sequence was obtained from a man in his late teens or twenties with acute or convalescent COVID-19. The CDR3 DNA is TGTGCCAGCTCACCACGGGCAGGCCTGGGCCAAGAGACCCAGTACTTC. Its protein product is CASSPRAGLGQETQYF. Together with reference TRBV18 and TRBJ2-5, the CDR3 gives the full variable domain: NAGVMQNPRHLVRRRGQEARLRCSPMKGHSHVYWYRQLPEEGLKFMVYLQKENIIDESGMPKERFSAEFPKEGPSILRIQQVVRGDSAAYFCASSPRAGLGQETQYFGPGTRLLVL.